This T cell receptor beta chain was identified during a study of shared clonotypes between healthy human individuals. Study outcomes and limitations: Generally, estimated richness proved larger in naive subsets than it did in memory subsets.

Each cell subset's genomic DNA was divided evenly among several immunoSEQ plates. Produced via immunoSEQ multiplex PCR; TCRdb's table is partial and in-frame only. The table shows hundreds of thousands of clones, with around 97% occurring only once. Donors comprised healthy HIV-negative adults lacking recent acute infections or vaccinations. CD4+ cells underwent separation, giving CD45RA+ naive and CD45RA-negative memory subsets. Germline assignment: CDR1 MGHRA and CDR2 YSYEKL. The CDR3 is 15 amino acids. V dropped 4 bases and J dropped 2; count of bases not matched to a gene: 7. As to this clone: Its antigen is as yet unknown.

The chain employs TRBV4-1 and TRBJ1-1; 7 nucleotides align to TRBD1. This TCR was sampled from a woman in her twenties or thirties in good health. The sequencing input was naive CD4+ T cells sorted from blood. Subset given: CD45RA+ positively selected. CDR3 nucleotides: TGCGCCAGCAGCCTAGGACAGGCCCTAAACACTGAAGCTTTCTTT. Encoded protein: CASSLGQALNTEAFF.